These T cell receptor beta chains were read from a single sample in a study of shared clonotypes between healthy human individuals. Method: immunoSEQ multiplex PCR; TCRdb's copy keeps in-frame clones and lacks some. The sample holds some 2 million clones, approximately 94% seen once. The sample comprised naive CD8+ T cells sorted from blood. The receptors derive from a young man in good health. CDR3s include the opening cysteine and the closing phenylalanine or tryptophan.

TRBJ2-3 | TRBV7-6 | CASSFGLAGYTDTQYF
TRBJ1-5 | TRBV19 | CASSTRTGENQPQHF
TRBJ2-7 | TRBV28 | CASRAKSSYEQYF
TRBJ2-2 | TRBV4-3 | CASSVFGGPNTGELFF
TRBJ2-3 | TRBV28 | CASSLPARGFGGTDTQYF
TRBJ2-4 | TRBV7-9 | CASSLVMSGNIQYF
TRBJ1-5 | TRBV2 | CASSEVGAGNQPQHF
TRBJ1-2 | TRBV6-5 | CASSPGGADGYTF
TRBJ1-2 | TRBV5-5 | CASSLAQGLVYGYTF
TRBJ2-1 | TRBV6-5 | CASSYSLGSSYNEQFF
TRBJ1-6 | TRBV27 | CASSSGGRPFPLHF
TRBJ1-2 | TRBV6-5 | CASSYSWGDDGYTF
TRBJ2-7 | TRBV27 | CASSFPGQPYEQYF
TRBJ2-7 | TRBV27 | CASSLMGGYEQYF
TRBJ2-2 | TRBV30 | CAYTGGAGGELFF
TRBJ2-7 | TRBV29-1 | CSALGDGEQYF
TRBJ2-3 | TRBV7-9 | CASSLAPNPSGPTDTQYF
TRBJ1-1 | TRBV27 | CASSPINELNTEAFF
TRBJ2-1 | TRBV11-2 | CASIQTAGDEQFF
TRBJ1-6 | TRBV2 | CASSEYVPGQGSNSPLHF
TRBJ2-1 | TRBV28 | CASSSPRTLQSSYNEQFF
TRBJ2-5 | TRBV7-2 | CAITREVGKTQYF
TRBJ2-7 | TRBV11-2 | CASSLDPDLPYEQYF
TRBJ1-2 | TRBV27 | CASSLIGGLGYTF
TRBJ2-7 | TRBV6-1 | CASSEVSQGPYEQYF
TRBJ2-3 | TRBV5-4 | CASSPSTGDTQYF
TRBJ1-6 | TRBV6-5 | CASTPRGQSPLHF
TRBJ2-1 | TRBV27 | CASSRGTSAYNEQFF
TRBJ2-3 | TRBV7-9 | CASHAGTDTQYF
TRBJ2-5 | TRBV7-9 | CASRSGVGQETQYF